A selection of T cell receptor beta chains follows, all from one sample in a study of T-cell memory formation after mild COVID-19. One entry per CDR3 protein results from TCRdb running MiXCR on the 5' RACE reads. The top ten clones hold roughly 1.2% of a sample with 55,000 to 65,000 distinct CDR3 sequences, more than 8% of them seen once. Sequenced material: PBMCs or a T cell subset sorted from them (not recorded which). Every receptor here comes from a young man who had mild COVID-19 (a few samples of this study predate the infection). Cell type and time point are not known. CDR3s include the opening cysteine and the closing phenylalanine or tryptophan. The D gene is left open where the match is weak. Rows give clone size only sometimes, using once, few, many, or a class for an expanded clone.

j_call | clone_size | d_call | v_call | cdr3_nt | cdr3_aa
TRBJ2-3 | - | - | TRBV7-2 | TGTGCCAGCAGCTTAGAGTTGGGCCGTGATACGCAGTATTTT | CASSLELGRDTQYF
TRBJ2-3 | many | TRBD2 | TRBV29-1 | TGCAGCGTTGAATTCACAGCGGGGCTAGTCACAGATACGCAGTATTTT | CSVEFTAGLVTDTQYF
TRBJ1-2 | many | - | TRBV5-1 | TGCGCCAGCAGCTTGGAGCCGACAGCTAACTATGGCTACACCTTC | CASSLEPTANYGYTF
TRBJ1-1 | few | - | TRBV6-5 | TGTGCCAGCAGTTACTCGTATGGGATGAACACTGAAGCTTTCTTT | CASSYSYGMNTEAFF
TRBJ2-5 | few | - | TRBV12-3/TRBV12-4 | TGTGCCAGCATGATTTGGGAGACCCAGTACTTC | CASMIWETQYF
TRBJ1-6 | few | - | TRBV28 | TGTGCCAGCAGTTTAGGACAGATACGCTCACCCCTCCACTTT | CASSLGQIRSPLHF
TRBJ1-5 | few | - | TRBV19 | TGTGCCAGTAGTCCGAGGGCGCGGGATCAGCCCCAGCATTTT | CASSPRARDQPQHF
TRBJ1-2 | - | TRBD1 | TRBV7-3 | TGTGCCAGCAGCCGAGACAGGGGGATGGATGGCTACACCTTC | CASSRDRGMDGYTF
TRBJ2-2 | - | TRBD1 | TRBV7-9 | TGTGCCCCCGGGACAGGGTCGGCGAACACCGGGGAGCTGTTTTTT | CAPGTGSANTGELFF
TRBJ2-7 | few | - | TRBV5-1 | TGCGCCAGCAGCCCTCCTTCGTTAAACTACGAGCAGTACTTC | CASSPPSLNYEQYF
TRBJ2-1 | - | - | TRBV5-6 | TGTGCCAGCAGCTACCTGTTGGGGAATGAGCAGTTCTTC | CASSYLLGNEQFF
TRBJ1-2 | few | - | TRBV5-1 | TGCGCCAGCAGCCCCCGGACAGATATCTATGGCTACACCTTC | CASSPRTDIYGYTF
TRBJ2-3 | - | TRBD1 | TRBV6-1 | TGTGCCAGCTCAAGCCCCTGGGACAGGCCTAGCACAGATACGCAGTATTTT | CASSSPWDRPSTDTQYF
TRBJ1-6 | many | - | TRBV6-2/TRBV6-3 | TGTGCCAGCAGTTACTCGAAGTCTAATAATTCACCCCTCCACTTT | CASSYSKSNNSPLHF
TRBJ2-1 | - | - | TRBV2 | TGTGCCAGCAGTGAAGCGAAGTCAGTAAATGAGCAGTTCTTC | CASSEAKSVNEQFF
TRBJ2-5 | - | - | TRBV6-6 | TGTGCCAGCACTCGAGGGGCAGTGGAGACCCAGTACTTC | CASTRGAVETQYF
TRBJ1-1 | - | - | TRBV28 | TGTGCCAGCAGCTTACCCCGGTTCGACGAAGCTTTCTTT | CASSLPRFDEAFF